A single sample gave rise to the 29 T cell receptor beta chains below, sequenced in a study of blood T cell repertoires in COVID-19. The table came from immunoSEQ multiplex PCR; TCRdb's copy has only in-frame clones and leaves some out. The sample has fewer than 200,000 clones, around 72% seen once. Sequenced material: peripheral blood. These receptors all come from a woman older than 75 with acute or convalescent COVID-19.

The chain couples TRBV11-2 to TRBJ1-5; TRBD1 matches at 9 bases. This CDR3 has 15 residues. J lost 2 bases, V lost 1 base, and 0 bases had no gene match. Germline assignment: CDR1 SGHAT and CDR2 FQNNGV. The CDR3 is CASSLGTGGNQPQHF. The CDR3, as DNA: TGTGCCAGCAGCTTAGGGACAGGGGGCAATCAGCCCCAGCATTTT.

This clone occurred many times. The chain has TRBV19 and TRBJ2-1; 8 bases agree with TRBD2. V shed 5 bases, J shed 6 bases, and the junction held 9 bases outside the gene matches. The CDR3 is made up of 15 amino acids. CDR1 is LNHDA, CDR2 SQIVND, per germline (reference sequence). Here the CDR3 reads CASSPRGLVRNEQFF. For the CDR3, the DNA is TGTGCCAGTAGTCCCCGGGGACTAGTACGCAATGAGCAGTTCTTC.

This clone was observed a single time. The chain uses TRBV6-1 and TRBJ2-5; unclear D gene. The CDR3 runs 12 residues. Germline V lookup: CDR1 MNHNS, CDR2 SASEGT. V was trimmed by 1 base and J by 5 bases, leaving 5 bases between them. CDR3 DNA sequence: TGTGCCAGCAGTGAAGATCGGGAGACCCAGTACTTC. It yields the protein CASSEDRETQYF.

This clone was counted a few times. The gene calls are TRBV10-3 and TRBJ2-2, with TRBD2 matching 10 bases. Germline trimming cut 6 bases from V and 5 bases from J; bases unmatched to any gene: 6. Per germline, CDR1 ENHRY and CDR2 SYGVKD. The length of the CDR3 is 15 residues. This CDR3 is CAIRPSGSWTGELFF. In nucleotides, the CDR3 is TGTGCCATCAGGCCTAGCGGGAGTTGGACCGGGGAGCTGTTTTTT.

The chain has TRBV28 and TRBJ2-1; 7 positions agree with TRBD2. CDR1 and CDR2 (germline): MDHEN, SYDVKM. Losses at the gene ends were 5 bases for V and 2 bases for J; bases not matched to a gene: 15. The CDR3 runs to 18 residues. The CDR3, as DNA: TGTGCCAGCAGTCCTCCGATCTTCGGACTAGACGCCTACAATGAGCAGTTCTTC. It specifies CASSPPIFGLDAYNEQFF. Full variable domain (remainder filled in from reference TRBV28 and TRBJ2-1): DVKVTQSSRYLVKRTGEKVFLECVQDMDHENMFWYRQDPGLGLRLIYFSYDVKMKEKGDIPEGYSVSREKKERFSLILESASTNQTSMYLCASSPPIFGLDAYNEQFFGPGTRLTVL.

This rearrangement joins TRBV28 to TRBJ1-6; the D is unclear. CDR1 and CDR2 (germline): MDHEN, SYDVKM. The V end lost 2 bases, the J end lost 7 bases, and 9 bases lay between the germline ends. The CDR3 is 14 residues long. CDR3 coding DNA: TGTGCCAGCAGTTTAGTACTGAAGAATTCACCCCTCCACTTT. Its translation is CASSLVLKNSPLHF.

This rearrangement joins TRBV28 to TRBJ2-7, with TRBD2 matching 7 bases. The CDR3 sequence is 14 residues long. V dropped 6 bases and J dropped 5; count of bases not matched to a gene: 10. The germline CDR1 and CDR2 sequences are MDHEN and SYDVKM. CDR3 coding DNA: TGTGCCAGCAGCCGGGGAGGGCCCCTGAACGAGCAGTACTTC. Translated: CASSRGGPLNEQYF.

The chain links TRBV28 to TRBJ2-3; D remains ambiguous. Germline CDR1 reads MDHEN; CDR2 reads SYDVKM. This CDR3 has 14 amino acids. V was shortened by 6 bases and J by 2 bases, with 12 bases between the two germline ends. For the CDR3, the DNA is TGTGCCAGCAGGACGACTGTAAACACAGATACGCAGTATTTT. Its translation: CASRTTVNTDTQYF.

The chain is built from TRBV28 and TRBJ2-1; 15 bases align to TRBD2. V shed 2 bases, J shed 6 bases, and the junction held 8 bases outside the gene matches. This CDR3 spans 18 amino acids. From germline, CDR1 is MDHEN and CDR2 SYDVKM. CDR3 residues: CASSLERTSGRVGNEQFF. The DNA for the CDR3 is TGTGCCAGCAGTTTAGAGAGGACTAGCGGGAGGGTCGGCAATGAGCAGTTCTTC.

The chain recombines TRBV14 with TRBJ2-7; D perhaps matches TRBD2 (5 bases). Germline assignment: CDR1 SGHDN and CDR2 FVKESK. CDR3 length equals 14 residues. Trimming left V 3 bases short and J 3 bases short, with 12 bases between. This CDR3 is CASSHTTIRYEQYF. For the CDR3, the DNA is TGTGCCAGCAGCCACACGACTATCCGCTACGAGCAGTACTTC.

The V and J genes are TRBV9 and TRBJ1-3, with TRBD1 as a possible D gene (5 bases). CDR1 SGDLS and CDR2 YYNGEE come from the germline V gene. Trimming took 4 bases from V and 0 from J, leaving 11 bases between them. The CDR3 covers 15 residues. CDR3 residues: CASSLRALSGNTIYF. CDR3 DNA sequence: TGTGCCAGCAGCCTCAGGGCCCTCTCTGGAAACACCATATATTTT.

V is TRBV7-9 and J is TRBJ2-1, with D tentatively TRBD2 (5 bases). The CDR3 is made up of 15 amino acids. Trimming cost V 1 base and J 3 bases, with 10 bases left between them. Looked up from germline, CDR1 is SEHNR and CDR2 is FQNEAQ (reference sequence). The CDR3 nucleotides are TGTGCCAGCAGCTTAGATTTGGGAGACTACAATGAGCAGTTCTTC. It encodes CASSLDLGDYNEQFF.

The chain uses TRBV4-2 and TRBJ1-3; 9 nucleotides agree with TRBD1. CDR3 length equals 18 residues. The germline V gene encodes CDR1 LGHNA and CDR2 YNFKEQ. Trimming removed 5 bases from V and 0 bases from J; junction bases left unmatched: 11. CDR3 sequence reads: CASSFSGTGRSSGNTIYF. In nucleotides, the CDR3 is TGTGCCAGCAGCTTTTCCGGGACAGGGCGAAGCTCTGGAAACACCATATATTTT.

This sequence joins TRBV7-6 and TRBJ2-3; 7 bases match TRBD1. The CDR3 runs to 17 residues. Trimming removed 1 base from V and 4 bases from J; junction bases left unmatched: 11. Germline V gives CDR1 SGHVS, CDR2 FNYEAQ. CDR3 sequence: CASSLEPGQSAADTQYF. The CDR3 DNA reads TGTGCCAGCAGCTTAGAACCGGGACAGTCCGCTGCAGATACGCAGTATTTT.

This clone was found a few times. The chain uses TRBV28 and TRBJ1-6; D ambiguous. CDR1 MDHEN and CDR2 SYDVKM come from the germline V gene. The CDR3 has 14 residues. V was pared by 6 bases and J by 0 bases, with 6 bases between. CDR3 DNA sequence: TGTGCCAGCAGCTCGAGCTCCTATAATTCACCCCTCCACTTT. Translation: CASSSSSYNSPLHF.

The J gene is TRBJ1-5, the V gene TRBV3-1 (or the pseudogene TRBV3-2); D not certain. The CDR3 is 13 residues long. Trimming cost V 1 base and J 10 bases, with 11 bases left between them. CDR1 LGHDT and CDR2 YNNKEL come from the germline V gene (reference sequence). The CDR3, as DNA: TGTGCCAGCAGCCAAGCGCGATGGGCCCCCCAGCATTTT. Its translation is CASSQARWAPQHF.

The chain uses TRBV5-4 and TRBJ1-2, with D possibly being TRBD1 (6 bases). Germline V gene data show CDR1 as SGHNT and CDR2 as YYREEE (reference sequence). V was cut by 4 bases and J by 3 bases, with 13 bases left in between. CDR3 length: 14 amino acids. The CDR3 coding sequence is TGTGCCAGCAGCCCCCGACAGGAGGACTATGGCTACACCTTC. It is translated as CASSPRQEDYGYTF.

V gene TRBV6-1 combines with J gene TRBJ2-3; the match to TRBD2 covers 7 bases. J was trimmed by 5 bases and V by 3 bases; bases with no gene match: 5. CDR1 and CDR2 (germline): MNHNS, SASEGT. The CDR3 totals 14 residues. The CDR3 loop is CASSESWGGDTQYF. CDR3 DNA: TGTGCCAGCAGTGAGAGTTGGGGGGGAGATACGCAGTATTTT.

The chain uses TRBV28 and TRBJ1-5; no firm D call. CDR1 is MDHEN and CDR2 is SYDVKM in the germline V gene. The V and J ends lost 3 bases and 1 base respectively, with 4 bases between them. The CDR3 runs to 13 residues. CDR3 sequence (DNA): TGTGCCAGCAGTTTTGGCAGCAATCAGCCCCAGCATTTT. Translating it yields CASSFGSNQPQHF.

The V and J genes are TRBV19 and TRBJ2-1, with 8 bases that match TRBD2. The CDR3 extends over 15 amino acids. CDR1 is LNHDA and CDR2 is SQIVND in the germline V gene (reference sequence). The trim removed 4 bases at V and 10 bases at J, leaving 12 bases unmatched. DNA for the CDR3: TGTGCCAGTAGTAACCCGCGGGTAGCGGGGATAGAGCAGTTCTTC. This encodes CASSNPRVAGIEQFF. Combining the CDR3 with reference TRBV19 and TRBJ2-1 gives the whole variable domain DGGITQSPKYLFRKEGQNVTLSCEQNLNHDAMYWYRQDPGQGLRLIYYSQIVNDFQKGDIAEGYSVSREKKESFPLTVTSAQKNPTAFYLCASSNPRVAGIEQFFGPGTRLTVL.

V gene TRBV19 combines with J gene TRBJ1-5; D might be TRBD1 (5 bases). Germline CDR1 reads LNHDA; CDR2 reads SQIVND (reference sequence). V was clipped by 7 bases and J by 1 base, with 14 bases between them. This CDR3 comprises 15 residues. Here the CDR3 DNA reads TGTGCCAGTAACCCGCTGGGGGGAAGCAATCAGCCCCAGCATTTT. Its protein is CASNPLGGSNQPQHF.

V gene TRBV7-9 combines with J gene TRBJ1-4; D gene unclear. The CDR3 extends over 16 amino acids. V was trimmed by 5 bases and J by 8 bases, leaving 21 bases between them. CDR1 and CDR2 from the germline V gene are SEHNR and FQNEAQ (reference sequence). CDR3 loop: CASSPTGYVNGEKLFF. CDR3 DNA sequence: TGTGCCAGCAGCCCCACGGGATATGTGAACGGGGAAAAACTGTTTTTT.

This chain links TRBV19 with TRBJ2-2; TRBD2 matches 8 bases. There are 16 residues in the CDR3. From germline, CDR1 is LNHDA and CDR2 SQIVND (reference sequence). V lost 1 base to trimming and J lost 7 bases; unmatched junction nucleotides: 8. The CDR3 DNA reads TGTGCCAGTAGTATAGTACGAGCGGGAGAGGGCGGGGAGCTGTTTTTT. Amino acids: CASSIVRAGEGGELFF. Variable domain in full (rest from reference TRBV19 and TRBJ2-2): DGGITQSPKYLFRKEGQNVTLSCEQNLNHDAMYWYRQDPGQGLRLIYYSQIVNDFQKGDIAEGYSVSREKKESFPLTVTSAQKNPTAFYLCASSIVRAGEGGELFFGEGSRLTVL.

The V and J genes are TRBV6-2 or TRBV6-3 and TRBJ2-7; 7 nucleotides line up with TRBD2. This CDR3 spans 15 amino acids. Germline V gene sequence: CDR1 MNHEY, CDR2 SVGEGT. V lost 6 bases, J lost 8 bases, and 16 bases stayed unmatched. The CDR3 spells CASSPPSGLNTKQYF. CDR3 sequence (DNA): TGTGCCAGCAGCCCCCCTTCGGGACTAAATACGAAGCAGTACTTC.

In DNA, the CDR3 is TGTGCCAGCAGTCAAGACGGACTCGGTGGCTACACCTTC. Protein product: CASSQDGLGGYTF. This chain connects TRBV6-4 to TRBJ1-2, with D unclear. Germline V gives CDR1 MRHNA, CDR2 SNTAGT. Trimming removed 5 bases from V and 7 bases from J, with 14 bases in between. CDR3 length: 13 residues.

This chain links TRBV6-5 with TRBJ2-2, with no clear D. The CDR3 covers 15 residues. Germline CDR1 MNHEY, CDR2 SVGAGI. V lost 0 bases and J 6 bases, leaving 11 bases between the germline ends. CDR3 protein: CASSYSHDFSGELFF. For the CDR3, the DNA is TGTGCCAGCAGTTACTCGCATGACTTCTCCGGGGAGCTGTTTTTT.

The chain carries TRBV6-5 and TRBJ2-5; D is perhaps TRBD2 (5 bases). Deletions cut 0 bases from V and 5 bases from J, with 10 bases between. The V gene's germline CDR1 is MNHEY and CDR2 SVGAGI. The CDR3 loop spans 14 amino acids. Here the CDR3 DNA reads TGTGCCAGCAGTTACTCGGCTAGCTCGGAGACCCAGTACTTC. Translation: CASSYSASSETQYF.

The chain carries TRBV5-1 and TRBJ2-1; 13 bases map to TRBD2. The CDR3 loop spans 19 amino acids. Trimming took 4 bases from V and 7 from J; bases not matched to a gene: 17. CDR1 is SGHRS, CDR2 YFSETQ, per germline. The CDR3 DNA reads as TGCGCCAGCAGCGCCCACAGGGGAATGGGACTAGCGGGGATGAATGAGCAGTTCTTC. Protein: CASSAHRGMGLAGMNEQFF.

The rearrangement joins TRBV19 to TRBJ1-1, with TRBD1 identical over 8 bases. The germline gives CDR1 LNHDA, CDR2 SQIVND (reference sequence). With 7 bases clipped from V and 5 bases from J, the junction kept 9 bases outside the gene matches. The CDR3 covers 14 residues. The CDR3 sequence is CASTEPQGATEAFF. In DNA form, the CDR3 reads TGTGCCAGTACCGAGCCCCAGGGGGCAACTGAAGCTTTCTTT.